These 18 T cell receptor beta chains share one sample of origin, sequenced in a study of cytomegalovirus exposure and HLA in healthy donors. In the PCR, 60 Vbeta and 13 Jbeta primers were used. Here immunoSEQ multiplex PCR was the method, and the copy in TCRdb shows in-frame clones only, minus some. The sample has about 190,000 clones; about 77% are singletons. The material sequenced was PBMCs. Receptors originate from a man under 40 in good health and CMV-seropositive.

V gene TRBV7-2 combines with J gene TRBJ1-1, with 8 bases identical to TRBD1. V shed 5 bases and J 6 bases; nucleotides not matched to a gene: 5. CDR3 length: 13 residues. The germline CDR1 and CDR2 sequences are SGHTA and FQGNSA. For the CDR3, the DNA is TGTGCCAGCAGCAACGACAGGGGTTCTGAAGCTTTCTTT. As protein: CASSNDRGSEAFF.

The chain is built from TRBV7-2 and TRBJ2-7; possibly TRBD1 for D (6 bases). The CDR3 loop spans 14 amino acids. The ends were cut back, 5 bases at V and 6 bases at J, with 17 bases in the middle. CDR1 is SGHTA and CDR2 is FQGNSA in the germline V gene. The DNA of the CDR3 is TGTGCCAGCAGCCCCTCAGACAGGTTCGCCGAGCAGTACTTC. Its protein product is CASSPSDRFAEQYF.

This chain joins TRBV7-9 and TRBJ2-7; 9 nucleotides align to TRBD2. Germline trimming cut 4 bases from V and 1 base from J; bases unmatched to any gene: 5. The CDR3 runs to 15 residues. From germline, CDR1 is SEHNR and CDR2 FQNEAQ (reference sequence). The CDR3 protein is CASSSPLAGSYEQYF. CDR3 in DNA: TGTGCCAGCAGCTCGCCCCTAGCGGGGTCCTACGAGCAGTACTTC.

The chain is built from TRBV2 and TRBJ2-5; TRBD2 matches at 9 bases. The ends lost 5 bases at V and 5 bases at J; junction bases unmatched: 6. The CDR3 loop spans 14 amino acids. The V gene's germline CDR1 is SNHLY and CDR2 FYNNEI. CDR3 sequence: CASSQETSGETQYF. The CDR3 region has the DNA TGTGCCAGCAGTCAAGAGACTAGCGGTGAGACCCAGTACTTC.

This clone was observed a few times. V gene TRBV6-5 combines with J gene TRBJ2-7; 13 nucleotides align to TRBD2. Unmatched junction bases numbered 6, after V lost 6 bases and J lost 7 bases. The V gene's germline CDR1 is MNHEY and CDR2 SVGAGI. The CDR3 is 14 amino acids. The CDR3 region is CASRPGLAGREQYF. CDR3 bases: TGTGCCAGCAGACCGGGACTAGCGGGAAGGGAGCAGTACTTC.

The chain uses TRBV19 and TRBJ2-5, with D possibly TRBD2 on 6 matching bases. This CDR3 has 15 amino acids. The germline V gene has CDR1 LNHDA and CDR2 SQIVND (reference sequence). Trimming took off 3 bases at V and 2 bases at J, with 13 bases between the two ends. CDR3 coding DNA: TGTGCCAGTAGTATCGGTGGGGGGTTACAAGAGACCCAGTACTTC. Translation: CASSIGGGLQETQYF.

This rearrangement joins TRBV7-6 to TRBJ2-1; TRBD2 aligns across 8 bases. V trimming: 3 bases; J trimming: 2 bases; junction bases outside the gene matches: 3. The germline CDR1 and CDR2 sequences are SGHVS and FNYEAQ. The CDR3 runs 15 residues. The CDR3 DNA reads TGTGCCAGCAGCTTCTCCGGGGGGGCCTACAATGAGCAGTTCTTC. Protein sequence: CASSFSGGAYNEQFF. The full variable domain, in which reference TRBV7-6 and TRBJ2-1 provide the parts outside the CDR3, is GAGVSQSPRYKVTKRGQDVALRCDPISGHVSLYWYRQALGQGPEFLTYFNYEAQQDKSGLPNDRFSAERPEGSISTLTIQRTEQRDSAMYRCASSFSGGAYNEQFFGPGTRLTVL.

This chain uses TRBV7-9 with TRBJ2-3, with 10 bases matching TRBD1. Germline values: CDR1 SEHNR, CDR2 FQNEAQ (reference sequence). V was pared by 1 base and J by 3 bases, with 4 bases of the junction left unmatched. This CDR3 comprises 16 residues. CDR3 sequence: CASSLVRDRGTDTQYF. The CDR3, as DNA: TGTGCCAGCAGCTTAGTTCGGGACAGGGGTACAGATACGCAGTATTTT.

This clone was observed a few times. The chain carries TRBV27 and TRBJ2-7; D unclear. The CDR3 runs 14 residues. The germline V and J ends were trimmed by 3 bases and 5 bases, with 14 bases remaining between them. Germline V gives CDR1 MNHEY, CDR2 SMNVEV (reference sequence). The CDR3 DNA reads as TGTGCCAGCAGTTTCGCTGCTCGACAACACGAGCAGTACTTC. Residues: CASSFAARQHEQYF.

There are a few counts of this clone. V gene TRBV5-6 combines with J gene TRBJ2-5; D is unclear. CDR3 length equals 13 residues. Between the trimmed V and J ends, which lost 3 bases and 0 bases, there was a span of 6 bases. Per the germline V gene, CDR1 is SGHDT and CDR2 is YYEEEE. This CDR3 is CASSSQNQETQYF. CDR3 nucleotides: TGTGCCAGCAGCTCCCAGAACCAAGAGACCCAGTACTTC.

This clone was detected once. DNA for the CDR3: TGTGCCAGCAGACCGGACATGCGAAGCTCCTATAATTCACCCCTCCACTTT. Its translation: CASRPDMRSSYNSPLHF. The chain carries TRBV27 and TRBJ1-6, with a tentative D call TRBD1 (5 bases). The V and J ends lost 6 bases and 0 bases respectively, with 15 bases between them. The CDR3 consists of 17 residues. Germline lookup yields CDR1 MNHEY and CDR2 SMNVEV (reference sequence).

This chain uses TRBV6-1 with TRBJ1-1, with unresolved D. The CDR3 loop spans 15 amino acids. Between the trimmed V and J ends, which lost 8 bases and 4 bases, there was a span of 20 bases. Germline loops: CDR1 MNHNS, CDR2 SASEGT. The CDR3 spells CASGGEGWLGTEAFF. DNA for the CDR3: TGTGCCAGCGGCGGGGAAGGATGGCTTGGCACTGAAGCTTTCTTT.

The chain is built from TRBV6-5 and TRBJ1-1; D gene ambiguous. Trimming took off 2 bases at V and 4 bases at J, with 8 bases between the two ends. Germline V gene lookup returns CDR1 MNHEY and CDR2 SVGAGI. The CDR3 runs to 13 residues. For the CDR3, the DNA is TGTGCCAGCAGTTACCTCGGGGTCACTGAAGCTTTCTTT. Amino acid sequence: CASSYLGVTEAFF.

The V call is TRBV5-6, the J call TRBJ1-2; D is uncertain. The CDR3 is made up of 14 amino acids. The germline V gene has CDR1 SGHDT and CDR2 YYEEEE. V lost 6 bases and J lost 7, with 19 bases in between. CDR3 in DNA: TGTGCCAGCAAAGGCGCCGGGAGTTCGTCTGGCTACACCTTC. Its translation: CASKGAGSSSGYTF.

In nucleotides, the CDR3 is TGTGCCAGCAGTCCCGCCGCGGGACCCTACAATGAGCAGTTCTTC. It is translated as CASSPAAGPYNEQFF. The V gene is TRBV6-5, the J gene TRBJ2-1; D perhaps matches TRBD2 (6 bases). Per germline, CDR1 MNHEY and CDR2 SVGAGI. V lost 5 bases and J 2 bases, leaving 13 bases between the germline ends. CDR3 size: 15 residues.

The rearrangement uses TRBV9 and TRBJ1-2, with D possibly matching TRBD1 (6 bases). The CDR3 has 16 residues. V shed 4 bases and J shed 9 bases, with 25 bases lying between them. Germline assignment: CDR1 SGDLS and CDR2 YYNGEE. The CDR3 DNA is TGTGCCAGCAGCTCGCCGACAGGCGTCAAACAGGGAAGCTACACCTTC. It translates to CASSSPTGVKQGSYTF.

This rearrangement joins TRBV4-1 to TRBJ2-5; no reliable D call. V lost 2 bases and J 5 bases, leaving 9 bases between the germline ends. This CDR3 region has 13 residues. Per germline, CDR1 MGHRA and CDR2 YSYEKL. CDR3 sequence (DNA): TGCGCCAGCAGCCAAAACGCAGCGGAGACCCAGTACTTC. It specifies CASSQNAAETQYF.

The rearrangement uses TRBV7-9 and TRBJ2-7, with TRBD1 identical over 8 bases. This CDR3 is 15 amino acids long. V dropped 6 bases and J dropped 0; count of bases not matched to a gene: 7. Germline V gene data show CDR1 as SEHNR and CDR2 as FQNEAQ (reference sequence). CDR3 sequence reads: CASRGTGPSSYEQYF. The CDR3 region has the DNA TGTGCCAGCAGGGGGACAGGCCCGAGCTCCTACGAGCAGTACTTC.